This T cell receptor beta chain was captured in a study of OX40 agonist ivuxolimab in advanced cancers. Study-wide context: It was ivuxolimab, an agonistic anti-OX40 (CD134) antibody, that patients were treated with. Study-level findings and limits: Dose levels from 0.1 to 3.0 mg/kg saw CD4+ and CD8+ blood T cells expand clonally by week 6. Partial responders dosed at 0.1-3.0 mg/kg displayed clonal expansion ranking among the lowest.

Generated by immunoSEQ multiplex PCR, the TCRdb table keeps only in-frame clones and is missing some. The data show some 50,000 clones, 80% to 85% seen once. Details on this clone: Its specificity is not known.

This CDR3 region has 19 residues. The chain joins TRBV21-1 to TRBJ1-6; the D call TRBD1 from the table was never checked on the DNA. TRBV21-1 is a pseudogene. This sample comprised CD4+ or CD8+ T cells sorted from blood, obtained in a trial of the OX40 agonist ivuxolimab. The receptor was isolated from an adult with an advanced solid tumor such as melanoma, head and neck, liver or kidney cancer. The CDR3 sequence: CASSKALDKPSSYNSPLHF. CDR3 sequence (DNA): TGTGCCAGCAGCAAAGCGCTGGACAAGCCAAGCTCCTATAATTCACCCCTCCACTTT.